This T cell receptor beta chain was sequenced in a study of shared clonotypes between healthy human individuals. Replicate PCRs for sorted subsets used around 200 ng DNA; this equaled 25,000 to 30,000 T cell genomes. Sequenced by immunoSEQ multiplex PCR; TCRdb stores in-frame clones only, minus some. Of 2 million or so clones in the sample, 85% to 95% were seen once. The junction had 5 bases not matched to a gene; V was cut back by 4 bases and J by 4 bases. The CDR3 covers 16 residues. Germline V gives CDR1 LNHDA, CDR2 SQIVND (reference sequence). The source is a man aged 18-30 years in good health. The specimen sequenced was naive CD4+ T cells sorted from blood. Noted subset: CD45RA+ positively selected. This chain uses TRBV19 with TRBJ1-5; 12 bases match TRBD1. The CDR3, as DNA: TGTGCCAGTAGTAGCCGGGACAGGGGGCCAAATCAGCCCCAGCATTTT. This codes for CASSSRDRGPNQPQHF.